Each of the 9 T cell receptor beta chains below was sequenced from the same sample in a study of T cell changes during pregnancy in multiple sclerosis. TCRdb's copy holds only in-frame clones and misses some; the assay was immunoSEQ multiplex PCR. Among tens of thousands of clones listed, roughly nine tenths were seen once. The sequencing here drew on peripheral blood, taken in the first trimester of pregnancy. These receptor sequences come from a female donor in good health, enrolled as a control in a pregnancy study.

The J gene is TRBJ1-1, the V gene TRBV19, with D possibly TRBD1 on 6 matching bases. Germline loops: CDR1 LNHDA, CDR2 SQIVND (reference sequence). The V and J ends lost 8 bases and 5 bases respectively, with 12 bases between them. This CDR3 has 12 residues. Written as DNA, the CDR3 is TGTGCCAGTCGTCAACAGGGAACTGAAGCTTTCTTT. Amino acid sequence: CASRQQGTEAFF.

This chain links TRBV28 with TRBJ2-1, with 8 positions matching TRBD2. The ends lost 4 bases at V and 7 bases at J; junction bases unmatched: 9. The CDR3 extends over 15 amino acids. Germline-derived CDR1 and CDR2 are MDHEN and SYDVKM. CDR3 loop: CASSSSAGVENEQFF. In DNA, the CDR3 is TGTGCCAGCAGTTCCTCAGCGGGAGTAGAGAATGAGCAGTTCTTC.

The chain is built from TRBV19 and TRBJ2-7; TRBD1 aligns across 11 bases. CDR3 length equals 14 residues. From germline, CDR1 is LNHDA and CDR2 SQIVND (reference sequence). V was pared by 4 bases and J by 7 bases, with 6 bases of the junction left unmatched. CDR3 coding DNA: TGTGCCAGTAGTACGGACAGGGGGCCCGGGGAGCAGTACTTC. It codes for CASSTDRGPGEQYF.

The rearrangement links TRBV28 to TRBJ2-1, with a possible D match to TRBD1 (5 bases). CDR1 is MDHEN, CDR2 SYDVKM, per germline. The CDR3 is 17 residues long. Trimming cost V 9 bases and J 0 bases, with 21 bases left between them. CDR3 residues: CASRKGIGDYSYNEQFF. CDR3 DNA sequence: TGTGCCAGTCGGAAGGGAATAGGGGATTACTCCTACAATGAGCAGTTCTTC.

The rearrangement links TRBV7-6 to TRBJ2-1, with 11 bases identical to TRBD1. The CDR3 has 14 amino acids. V lost 4 bases to trimming and J lost 8 bases; unmatched junction nucleotides: 4. CDR1 and CDR2 (germline): SGHVS, FNYEAQ. The CDR3 region has the DNA TGTGCCAGCAGCTACCAGGACAGGGGGCATGAGCAGTTCTTC. Protein: CASSYQDRGHEQFF.

The V call is TRBV6-5, the J call TRBJ1-6; 9 bases fit TRBD1. Germline-derived CDR1 and CDR2 are MNHEY and SVGAGI. The CDR3 runs 15 residues. The V and J ends lost 8 bases and 2 bases, in that order; junction bases with no gene match: 4. The CDR3 spells CASGGDRAYNSPLHF. The CDR3 nucleotides read TGTGCCAGCGGGGGGGACAGGGCCTATAATTCACCCCTCCACTTT.

This chain links TRBV10-3 with TRBJ2-1; 7 bases match TRBD1. This CDR3 region has 15 residues. Unmatched junction bases numbered 7, after V lost 5 bases and J lost 3 bases. Per the germline V gene, CDR1 is ENHRY and CDR2 is SYGVKD. The CDR3 spells CAISKDRLHYNEQFF. CDR3 DNA: TGTGCCATCAGTAAGGACAGGTTACACTACAATGAGCAGTTCTTC.

The chain employs TRBV10-3 and TRBJ1-1; tentative D call: TRBD1 (5 bases). Trimming took 0 bases from V and 5 from J, leaving 10 bases between them. Germline V gene data show CDR1 as ENHRY and CDR2 as SYGVKD. The CDR3 is 14 amino acids. The CDR3 region has the DNA TGTGCCATCAGTGAGTCTAGGGGTCAAACTGAAGCTTTCTTT. Translating it yields CAISESRGQTEAFF.

This sequence joins TRBV5-5 and TRBJ2-2, with TRBD2 matching 12 bases. From germline, CDR1 is SGHKS and CDR2 YYEKEE (reference sequence). The ends lost 1 base at V and 6 bases at J; junction bases unmatched: 4. This CDR3 is 16 amino acids long. Written as DNA, the CDR3 is TGTGCCAGCAGCTTGACCCTAGCGGGAGGGTCCGGGGAGCTGTTTTTT. Its translation is CASSLTLAGGSGELFF.